What follows describes a single T cell receptor beta chain. The table came from immunoSEQ multiplex PCR; TCRdb's copy has only in-frame clones and leaves some out. The sample has nearly 200,000 clones; around 92% are singletons. The CDR3 has 14 residues. Trimming removed 1 base from V and 3 bases from J; junction bases left unmatched: 1. Germline CDR1 LNHNV, CDR2 YYDKDF (reference sequence). This sample is drawn from a study of blood T cell repertoires in COVID-19. Study background: Samples taken during acute and convalescent COVID-19 were collected in the United States, Italy and Spain. From T cells, B-cell-depleted T cells, or PBMCs came the material, which was cDNA or gDNA.

Donors were grouped by their self-reported clinical history. The rearrangement uses TRBV15 and TRBJ1-2; 8 positions agree with TRBD1. This TCR was recovered from a woman aged 18-30 years who had recovered from COVID-19. The specimen sequenced was PBMCs or T cells enriched from blood (not recorded which). The CDR3 sequence: CATSRAQGDYGYTF. The CDR3 region has the DNA TGTGCCACCAGCAGAGCACAGGGGGACTATGGCTACACCTTC. Variable domain in full (rest from reference TRBV15 and TRBJ1-2): DAMVIQNPRYQVTQFGKPVTLSCSQTLNHNVMYWYQQKSSQAPKLLFHYYDKDFNNEADTPDNFQSRRPNTSFCFLDIRSPGLGDTAMYLCATSRAQGDYGYTFGSGTRLTVV.